This T cell receptor beta chain originates from a study of T cells in Graves' hyperthyroidism and ophthalmopathy. RNA transcripts gave rise to amplified TCR beta CDR3 regions. An initial round of RT-PCR targeting the TCR CDR3 relied on the HTBI primer set. TCRdb re-called the multiplex PCR reads with MiXCR, one entry per CDR3 protein. The data contain about 290,000 distinct CDR3 sequences, roughly 15% of them singletons. Whole-study findings and limits: Most clonotypes expanded in the thyroid (above 0.001) were also present in blood.

Thyroid ultrasound and orbital computed tomography, with clinical symptoms and serum thyroxine and TRAb, informed diagnoses. This CDR3 is 14 amino acids long. CDR1 SEHNR and CDR2 FQNEAQ come from the germline V gene (reference sequence). V dropped 1 base and J dropped 5; count of bases not matched to a gene: 0. This clonotype was seen at least ten times. The antigen is not known. Sequencing was carried out using blood. The rearrangement joins TRBV7-9 to TRBJ2-1; 9 positions agree with TRBD2. The TCR comes from a woman aged 35 to 49 with Graves' hyperthyroidism. CDR3 DNA: TGTGCCAGCAGCTTAGGACTAGCGGACAATGAGCAGTTCTTC. It translates to CASSLGLADNEQFF. The whole variable domain, remainder taken from reference TRBV7-9 and TRBJ2-1, is DTGVSQNPRHKITKRGQNVTFRCDPISEHNRLYWYRQTLGQGPEFLTYFQNEAQLEKSRLLSDRFSAERPKGSFSTLEIQRTEQGDSAMYLCASSLGLADNEQFFGPGTRLTVL.